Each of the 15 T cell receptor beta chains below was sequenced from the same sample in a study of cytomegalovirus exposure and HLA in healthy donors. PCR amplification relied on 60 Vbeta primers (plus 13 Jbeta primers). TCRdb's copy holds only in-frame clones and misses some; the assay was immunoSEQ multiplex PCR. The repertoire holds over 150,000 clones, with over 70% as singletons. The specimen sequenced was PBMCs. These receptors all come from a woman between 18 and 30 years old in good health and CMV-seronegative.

CDR3 region: CASSPSLGTDTQYF. For the CDR3, the DNA is TGTGCCAGCAGCCCCAGTCTCGGCACAGATACGCAGTATTTT. The chain has TRBV28 and TRBJ2-3; D call uncertain. The germline gives CDR1 MDHEN, CDR2 SYDVKM. CDR3 size: 14 residues. Trimming left V 6 bases short and J 1 base short, with 11 bases between.

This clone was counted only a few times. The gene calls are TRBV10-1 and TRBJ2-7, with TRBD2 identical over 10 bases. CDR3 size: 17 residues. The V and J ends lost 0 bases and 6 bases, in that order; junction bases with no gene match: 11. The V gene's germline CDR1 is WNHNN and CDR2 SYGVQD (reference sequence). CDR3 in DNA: TGCGCCAGCAGTGAGTCGGGTAGCGGGGGGTCCCGAAGCGAGCAGTACTTC. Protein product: CASSESGSGGSRSEQYF.

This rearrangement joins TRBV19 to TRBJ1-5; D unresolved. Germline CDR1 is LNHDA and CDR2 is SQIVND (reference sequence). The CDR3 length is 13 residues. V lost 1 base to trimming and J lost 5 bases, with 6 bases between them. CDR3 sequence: CASSIGAYQPQHF. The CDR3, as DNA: TGTGCCAGTAGTATAGGCGCATATCAGCCCCAGCATTTT.

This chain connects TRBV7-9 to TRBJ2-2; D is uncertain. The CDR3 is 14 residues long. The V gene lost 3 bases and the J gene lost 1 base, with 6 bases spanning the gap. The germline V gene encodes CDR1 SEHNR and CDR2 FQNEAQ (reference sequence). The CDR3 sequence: CASSFTRNTGELFF. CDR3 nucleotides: TGTGCCAGCAGCTTTACAAGGAACACCGGGGAGCTGTTTTTT.

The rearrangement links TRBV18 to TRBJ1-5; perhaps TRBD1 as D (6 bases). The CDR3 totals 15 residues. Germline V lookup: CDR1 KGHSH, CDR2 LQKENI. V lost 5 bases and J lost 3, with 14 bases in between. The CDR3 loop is CASSSTGMANQPQHF. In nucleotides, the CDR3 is TGTGCCAGCTCATCCACAGGGATGGCCAATCAGCCCCAGCATTTT. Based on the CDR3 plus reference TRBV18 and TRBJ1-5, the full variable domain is NAGVMQNPRHLVRRRGQEARLRCSPMKGHSHVYWYRQLPEEGLKFMVYLQKENIIDESGMPKERFSAEFPKEGPSILRIQQVVRGDSAAYFCASSSTGMANQPQHFGDGTRLSIL.

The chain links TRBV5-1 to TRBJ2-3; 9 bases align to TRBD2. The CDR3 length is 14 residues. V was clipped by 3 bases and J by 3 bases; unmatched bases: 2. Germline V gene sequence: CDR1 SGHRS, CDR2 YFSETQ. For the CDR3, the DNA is TGCGCCAGCAGCTACGCGGGAGGGACAGATACGCAGTATTTT. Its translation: CASSYAGGTDTQYF.

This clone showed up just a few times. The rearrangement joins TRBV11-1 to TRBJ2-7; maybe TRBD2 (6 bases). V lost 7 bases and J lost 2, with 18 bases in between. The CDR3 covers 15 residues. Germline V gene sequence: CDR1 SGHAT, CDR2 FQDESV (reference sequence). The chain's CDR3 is CASTVGSGRPYEQYF. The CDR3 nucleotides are TGTGCCAGCACCGTGGGCAGCGGGCGACCCTACGAGCAGTACTTC.

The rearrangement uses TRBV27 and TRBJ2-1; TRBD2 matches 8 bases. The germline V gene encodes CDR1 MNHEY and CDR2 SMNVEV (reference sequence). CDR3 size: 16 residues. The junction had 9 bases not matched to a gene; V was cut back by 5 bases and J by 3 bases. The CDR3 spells CASSLIAGNSYNEQFF. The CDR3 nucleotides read TGTGCCAGCAGTCTAATAGCGGGGAACAGCTACAATGAGCAGTTCTTC.

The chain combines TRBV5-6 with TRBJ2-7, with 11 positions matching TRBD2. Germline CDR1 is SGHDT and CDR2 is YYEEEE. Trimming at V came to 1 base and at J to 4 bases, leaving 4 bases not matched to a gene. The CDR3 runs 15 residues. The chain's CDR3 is CASSLTSGSAYEQYF. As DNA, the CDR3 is TGTGCCAGCAGCTTGACTAGCGGGAGTGCGTACGAGCAGTACTTC.

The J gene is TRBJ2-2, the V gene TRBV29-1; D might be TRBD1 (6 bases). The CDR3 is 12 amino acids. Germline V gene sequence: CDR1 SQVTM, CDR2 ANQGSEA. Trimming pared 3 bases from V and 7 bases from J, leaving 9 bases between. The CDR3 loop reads CSVEGAGGELFF. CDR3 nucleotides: TGCAGCGTTGAGGGGGCTGGCGGGGAGCTGTTTTTT.

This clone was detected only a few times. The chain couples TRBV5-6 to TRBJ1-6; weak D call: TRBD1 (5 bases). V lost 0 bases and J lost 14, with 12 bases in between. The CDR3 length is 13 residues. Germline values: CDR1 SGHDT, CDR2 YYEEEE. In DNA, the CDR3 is TGTGCCAGCAGCTTGGTTATCGGAGGGGCCCTCCACTTT. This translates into CASSLVIGGALHF.

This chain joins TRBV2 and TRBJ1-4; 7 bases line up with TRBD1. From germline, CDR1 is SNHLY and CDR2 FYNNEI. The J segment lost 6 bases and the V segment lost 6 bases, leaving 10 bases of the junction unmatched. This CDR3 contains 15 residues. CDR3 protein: CASRQDRSRDEKLFF. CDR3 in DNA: TGTGCCAGCAGACAGGACAGGAGTCGAGATGAAAAACTGTTTTTT.

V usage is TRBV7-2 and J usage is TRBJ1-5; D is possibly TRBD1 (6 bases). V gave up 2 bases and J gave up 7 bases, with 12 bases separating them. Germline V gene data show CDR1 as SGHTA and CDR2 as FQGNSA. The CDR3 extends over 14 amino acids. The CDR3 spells CASSLSQGGQPQHF. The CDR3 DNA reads TGTGCCAGCAGCTTATCACAGGGCGGACAGCCCCAGCATTTT.

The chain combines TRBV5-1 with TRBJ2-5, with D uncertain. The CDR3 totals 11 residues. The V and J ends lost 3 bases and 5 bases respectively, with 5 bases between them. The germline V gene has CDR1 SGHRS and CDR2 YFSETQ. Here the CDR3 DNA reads TGCGCCAGCAGCTGGCGGGAGACCCAGTACTTC. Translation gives CASSWRETQYF.

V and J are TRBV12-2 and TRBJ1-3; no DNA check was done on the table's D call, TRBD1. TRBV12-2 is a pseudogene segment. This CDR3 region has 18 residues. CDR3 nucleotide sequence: TGTGCAAGTGAAAAGGGGTTCGAACAGTCAAACTCTGGAAACACCATATATTTT. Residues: CASEKGFEQSNSGNTIYF.